Listed below are T cell receptor beta chains from one sample, sequenced in a study of immune characterization of retroperitoneal liposarcoma. TCRdb passed the PCR reads through MiXCR, listing each CDR3 protein once. The table has fewer than 9,000 distinct CDR3 sequences, under 55% seen once. The sample taken for sequencing was tumor tissue. These receptors came from a male donor with retroperitoneal liposarcoma. Each CDR3 is given without its conserved first and last residue. The order of the fields is J gene, V gene, D gene, CDR3 protein. D genes are given only for firm matches.

J: TRBJ2-5; V: TRBV11-2; D: NA; CDR3: ASSPGWGSQETQY
J: TRBJ2-1; V: TRBV6-6; D: NA; CDR3: ASSYRGQSYEQF
J: TRBJ2-1; V: TRBV11-3; D: NA; CDR3: ASSSSGSSYNEQF
J: TRBJ2-3; V: TRBV4-1; D: NA; CDR3: ASSITSSLTGDVGDTQY
J: TRBJ2-1; V: TRBV6-6; D: TRBD2; CDR3: ASSYSSGTSGETQF
J: NA; V: TRBV6-1; D: NA; CDR3: ASSEGSTAYEQY
J: NA; V: TRBV6-5; D: NA; CDR3: ASSDLQAEQY
J: TRBJ2-4; V: TRBV27; D: NA; CDR3: ASSFSGAKNIQY
J: TRBJ2-1; V: TRBV12-3/TRBV12-4; D: NA; CDR3: ASSLEYEQF
J: TRBJ2-3; V: TRBV6-1; D: TRBD2; CDR3: ASSSGLAATDTQY